These 13 T cell receptor beta chains were sequenced from one sample in a study of blood T cell repertoires in COVID-19 (dated by TCRdb to the early 2020s). Library creation used the immunoSEQ multiplex PCR assay. Entries here come from immuneACCESS through TCRdb and include only in-frame sequences with V and J called. Some clones fail to appear in such tables; in the studies checked, an unresolved V gene covers under half of the shortfall, and the cause of the remainder is unknown. The sample table holds some 190,000 clones, of which just under 85% were seen once. The top ten clonotypes cover 5% to 6.5% of the sample. Input material: peripheral blood. The receptors here all came from a woman aged 70-85 years with active or convalescent COVID-19.

The chain combines TRBV6-5 with TRBJ2-5; 7 nucleotides line up with TRBD2. Germline-derived CDR1 and CDR2 are MNHEY and SVGAGI. CDR3 size: 11 residues. V shed 8 bases and J 5 bases; nucleotides not matched to a gene: 2. In DNA, the CDR3 is TGTGCCAGCGCGACTAGCGAGACCCAGTACTTC. This translates into CASATSETQYF.

The chain has TRBV3-1 (or the pseudogene TRBV3-2) and TRBJ1-4, with a weak D call TRBD1 (5 bases). Trimming removed 1 base from V and 7 bases from J, with 13 bases in between. This CDR3 is 15 amino acids long. Germline CDR1 reads LGHDT; CDR2 reads YNNKEL (reference sequence). This CDR3 reads CASSQGVGVGEKLFF. Written as DNA, the CDR3 is TGTGCCAGCAGCCAAGGAGTAGGGGTCGGTGAAAAACTGTTTTTT.

This clone has just a few counts. In DNA form, the CDR3 reads TGTGCCAGCAGCCAAGTCGCTAGCGGTCCTACCACAGATACGCAGTATTTT. Its translation: CASSQVASGPTTDTQYF. V and J are TRBV4-2 and TRBJ2-3; TRBD2 aligns across 7 bases. This CDR3 contains 17 residues. V gave up 1 base and J gave up 2 bases; unmatched junction bases: 9. CDR1 and CDR2 (germline): LGHNA, YNFKEQ.

The gene calls are TRBV6-5 and TRBJ1-1; 9 bases are a match to TRBD1. The CDR3 spans 15 residues. Germline V gives CDR1 MNHEY, CDR2 SVGAGI. V lost 8 bases and J lost 4; bases outside the gene matches: 11. CDR3 sequence (DNA): TGTGCCAGCTTCCGGGCCGGGACAGGGACCACTGAAGCTTTCTTT. Translated, it gives CASFRAGTGTTEAFF.

V usage is TRBV19 and J usage is TRBJ2-4; 13 bases are shared with TRBD2. The CDR3 contains 19 residues. Per germline, CDR1 LNHDA and CDR2 SQIVND (reference sequence). Losses at the gene ends were 3 bases for V and 7 bases for J; bases not matched to a gene: 15. The CDR3 nucleotides are TGTGCCAGTAGTATTGGCCTACTAGCGGGAGGGCCGAGGGATAACATTCAGTACTTC. Protein product: CASSIGLLAGGPRDNIQYF.

The chain employs TRBV20-1 and TRBJ2-5; 8 bases map to TRBD2. The junction had 8 bases not matched to a gene; V was cut back by 3 bases and J by 5 bases. Germline V gives CDR1 DFQATT, CDR2 SNEGSKA (reference sequence). The CDR3 has 14 residues. In DNA, the CDR3 is TGCAGTGCTAGTCGACTAGCGTCGGGCGAGACCCAGTACTTC. Its translation: CSASRLASGETQYF.

The rearrangement joins TRBV10-3 to TRBJ2-7, with TRBD1 identical over 9 bases. Germline V CDR1 and CDR2: ENHRY, SYGVKD. The CDR3 is 13 residues long. Trimming at V came to 8 bases and at J to 2 bases, leaving 4 bases not matched to a gene. The CDR3 region has the DNA TGTGCCATCTCCGGGACAGGGACCTACGAGCAGTACTTC. The encoded protein is CAISGTGTYEQYF.

This clone was counted at least ten times. The chain is built from TRBV5-5 and TRBJ2-7, with a possible D match to TRBD1 (6 bases). Germline V CDR1 and CDR2: SGHKS, YYEKEE (reference sequence). The CDR3 covers 18 residues. V lost 1 base and J lost 2, with 22 bases in between. The CDR3 loop reads CASSLSTDDWTVAYEQYF. DNA of the CDR3: TGTGCCAGCAGCTTGTCGACCGACGACTGGACAGTAGCCTACGAGCAGTACTTC. Combining the CDR3 with reference TRBV5-5 and TRBJ2-7 gives the whole variable domain DAGVTQSPTHLIKTRGQQVTLRCSPISGHKSVSWYQQVLGQGPQFIFQYYEKEERGRGNFPDRFSARQFPNYSSELNVNALLLGDSALYLCASSLSTDDWTVAYEQYFGPGTRLTVT.

The J gene is TRBJ2-1, the V gene TRBV6-8; possible D gene TRBD2, 5 bases. Trimming stripped 6 bases from V and 5 bases from J, with 8 bases between. Germline loops: CDR1 MNHGY, CDR2 SAAAGT. This CDR3 has 12 residues. The CDR3 sequence is CASRPGNNEQFF. In DNA form, the CDR3 reads TGTGCCAGCAGGCCCGGGAACAATGAGCAGTTCTTC.

The V gene is TRBV5-1, the J gene TRBJ2-7; tentative D call: TRBD1 (6 bases). CDR1 and CDR2 (germline): SGHRS, YFSETQ. The germline V and J ends were trimmed by 5 bases and 2 bases, with 14 bases remaining between them. The CDR3 loop spans 14 amino acids. CDR3 in amino acids: CASRSTGRTYEQYF. CDR3 DNA: TGCGCCAGCAGATCGACAGGACGAACCTACGAGCAGTACTTC.

The rearrangement uses TRBV28 and TRBJ2-2; a possible D gene is TRBD1 (5 bases). The germline gives CDR1 MDHEN, CDR2 SYDVKM. This CDR3 comprises 14 residues. Trimming took off 6 bases at V and 6 bases at J, with 14 bases between the two ends. CDR3 sequence: CASRWGPGPGELFF. CDR3 coding DNA: TGTGCCAGCAGATGGGGCCCCGGACCCGGGGAGCTGTTTTTT.

The V call is TRBV7-9, the J call TRBJ2-1; 10 positions agree with TRBD2. CDR1 is SEHNR and CDR2 is FQNEAQ in the germline V gene (reference sequence). The CDR3 is made up of 15 amino acids. V shed 0 bases, J shed 7 bases, and the junction held 3 bases outside the gene matches. The CDR3 DNA sequence: TGTGCCAGCAGCTTAGCGTTAGCGGGAGGTAATGAGCAGTTCTTC. Protein product: CASSLALAGGNEQFF.

V and J are TRBV5-1 and TRBJ1-2; TRBD1 matches at 7 bases. Germline V gene lookup returns CDR1 SGHRS and CDR2 YFSETQ. The CDR3 consists of 14 residues. After removal of 5 bases from V and 4 bases from J, the junction contained 8 bases not matched to a gene. CDR3 in amino acids: CASRGRTGPYGYTF. The CDR3 DNA is TGCGCCAGCAGAGGCCGGACAGGACCCTATGGCTACACCTTC.